This TCR beta chain was captured in a study of molecular identifiers for immune sequencing clone quantification. General study results and limits: Sizes of clones that are highly expanded could be underestimated (if identical TCR molecules share a barcode). Clones carrying above 20 RNA copies accounted for over 98% of effector molecules, under 1% in naive cells.

This clonotype was observed many times. Antigen unknown. TCRdb redid the calling of the PCR reads with MiXCR, one entry per CDR3 protein. The data contain 8,000 to 11,000 distinct CDR3 sequences, 15% to 20% of them singletons. Germline-derived CDR1 and CDR2 are SGHDN and FVKESK. V lost 1 base, J lost 3 bases, and 7 bases lay in between. The length of the CDR3 is 13 residues. Naive CD8 T cells were FACS-sorted by CD8+CD4-CCR7+CD45RA+ markers. The chain joins TRBV14 to TRBJ2-7; perhaps TRBD2 as D (6 bases). Source material: naive CD8+ T cells from blood, with Jurkat cell RNA spiked in. The subset denotes: FACS-sorted CD8+CD4-CCR7+CD45RA+ naive T cells. This sequence was found in a human donor in good health. Some libraries in this study had Jurkat cell RNA spiked in. In DNA, the CDR3 is TGTGCCAGCAGCCAAGCTAGCGACTACGAGCAGTACTTC. Encoded protein: CASSQASDYEQYF.